The 20 T cell receptor beta chains reported below all come from one sample, sequenced in a study of T cells after yellow fever vaccination. MiXCR was run by TCRdb on the 5' RACE reads, yielding one entry per CDR3 protein. Among approximately 580,000 distinct CDR3 sequences listed, roughly a sixth were seen once. The sequencing here drew on PBMCs, taken 4 to 5 days after the first yellow fever vaccination. These receptors were taken from a man between 18 and 35 years old who received the YFV17D yellow fever vaccine.

This clonotype came up a few times. This chain uses TRBV10-3 with TRBJ2-5; 7 bases fit TRBD1. With V trimmed by 8 bases and J by 5 bases, 14 bases remained unmatched. The germline gives CDR1 ENHRY, CDR2 SYGVKD. This CDR3 has 15 residues. CDR3: CAIGKNRGSGETQYF. CDR3 sequence (DNA): TGTGCCATCGGGAAAAACAGGGGATCCGGCGAGACCCAGTACTTC.

In its sample, this clonotype was seen a few times. This chain links TRBV7-9 with TRBJ1-2; D might be TRBD1 (6 bases). Germline CDR1 reads SEHNR; CDR2 reads FQNEAQ (reference sequence). The CDR3 has 15 amino acids. Trimming pared 1 base from V and 4 bases from J, leaving 13 bases between. The CDR3 nucleotides are TGTGCCAGCAGCTTAGGACAGGCTTCCGTCTATGGCTACACCTTC. Amino acids: CASSLGQASVYGYTF.

This clonotype was picked up one time. V usage is TRBV20-1 and J usage is TRBJ1-1, with D uncertain. Germline V gene data show CDR1 as DFQATT and CDR2 as SNEGSKA (reference sequence). This CDR3 contains 13 residues. V lost 4 bases to trimming and J lost 5 bases, with 14 bases between them. The CDR3 region has the DNA TGCAGTGCTATTCCTACGAAGAATACTGAAGCTTTCTTT. Residues: CSAIPTKNTEAFF.

The chain uses TRBV9 and TRBJ1-4; no definite D call. The ends were cut back, 0 bases at V and 3 bases at J, with 9 bases in the middle. The CDR3 has 15 residues. Per germline, CDR1 SGDLS and CDR2 YYNGEE. The DNA for the CDR3 is TGTGCCAGCAGCGTAGGGCAGCAGTCTAATGAAAAACTGTTTTTT. Translating it yields CASSVGQQSNEKLFF.

This clonotype has more than one count but fewer than ten. This chain links TRBV5-1 with TRBJ2-2, with a weak D call TRBD2 (6 bases). Trimming pared 3 bases from V and 2 bases from J, leaving 11 bases between. The CDR3 extends over 15 amino acids. CDR1 and CDR2 from the germline V gene are SGHRS and YFSETQ. As DNA, the CDR3 is TGCGCCAGCAGCTGGGGGGACTTTAACACCGGGGAGCTGTTTTTT. It is translated as CASSWGDFNTGELFF.

This clonotype was counted once. V usage is TRBV5-6 and J usage is TRBJ2-3; 8 bases line up with TRBD1. With 9 bases clipped from V and 5 bases from J, the junction kept 8 bases outside the gene matches. The CDR3 contains 13 residues. From germline, CDR1 is SGHDT and CDR2 YYEEEE. The CDR3 DNA follows: TGTGCCACCTCGGACAGGGTCATAGATACGCAGTATTTT. Its protein product is CATSDRVIDTQYF.

A few counts support this clonotype. V and J are TRBV11-2 and TRBJ1-2; the match to TRBD1 covers 9 bases. V shed 3 bases, J shed 5 bases, and the junction held 10 bases outside the gene matches. The V gene's germline CDR1 is SGHAT and CDR2 FQNNGV. The CDR3 is made up of 16 amino acids. The CDR3 coding sequence is TGTGCCAGCAGCTTTCCGCGACAGGGGGTAGGGTATGGCTACACCTTC. It yields the protein CASSFPRQGVGYGYTF.

The chain recombines TRBV30 with TRBJ2-2; weak D call: TRBD1 (8 bases). V was trimmed by 0 bases and J by 6 bases, leaving 14 bases between them. The CDR3 totals 15 residues. Looked up from germline, CDR1 is GTSNPN and CDR2 is SVGIG (reference sequence). The CDR3 coding sequence is TGTGCCTGGAGTGTAGGACAGGGAGGGGCCGGGGAGCTGTTTTTT. It translates to CAWSVGQGGAGELFF.

This clonotype was recorded a few times. The chain joins TRBV6-2 or TRBV6-3 to TRBJ2-1; TRBD1 agrees at 10 bases. Germline assignment: CDR1 MNHEY and CDR2 SVGEGT. J lost 6 bases, V lost 7 bases, and 12 bases had no gene match. CDR3 length: 16 residues. CDR3 in amino acids: CASIQRPGQGINEQFF. CDR3 nucleotide sequence: TGTGCCAGCATTCAAAGACCGGGACAGGGGATCAATGAGCAGTTCTTC.

The rearrangement joins TRBV7-9 to TRBJ2-5; 8 nucleotides match TRBD2. CDR3 length: 14 amino acids. Germline trimming cut 7 bases from V and 0 bases from J; bases unmatched to any gene: 4. Looked up from germline, CDR1 is SEHNR and CDR2 is FQNEAQ (reference sequence). DNA for the CDR3: TGTGCCAGCATTTCGGGGGGGTACCAAGAGACCCAGTACTTC. Its protein is CASISGGYQETQYF.

This chain connects TRBV6-1 to TRBJ1-2; no firm D call. The CDR3 sequence is 14 residues long. V was cut by 2 bases and J by 7 bases, with 14 bases left in between. Per the germline V gene, CDR1 is MNHNS and CDR2 is SASEGT. The DNA for the CDR3 is TGTGCCAGCAGTGAATGGAGCCGGGTCGGTGGCTACACCTTC. The encoded protein is CASSEWSRVGGYTF.

This clonotype has just a few counts. V gene TRBV4-1 combines with J gene TRBJ2-3; a weak D match, TRBD2 (5 bases). The ends were cut back, 0 bases at V and 6 bases at J, with 16 bases in the middle. The CDR3 has 16 amino acids. Germline V gene data show CDR1 as MGHRA and CDR2 as YSYEKL. CDR3 protein: CASSQERELSSDTQYF. CDR3 sequence (DNA): TGCGCCAGCAGCCAAGAAAGGGAGCTATCCTCCGATACGCAGTATTTT.

This clonotype was seen a few times. V is TRBV5-1 and J is TRBJ2-3; 8 bases line up with TRBD1. J gave up 3 bases and V 4 bases, and 7 bases lay outside the gene matches. The CDR3 totals 15 residues. Germline CDR1 reads SGHRS; CDR2 reads YFSETQ. The CDR3 loop is CASSQLTGETDTQYF. The CDR3, as DNA: TGCGCCAGCAGCCAACTGACAGGGGAGACAGATACGCAGTATTTT.

This clonotype was found a few times. V usage is TRBV5-1 and J usage is TRBJ2-3; either TRBD1 or TRBD2 may supply D (6 bases each). CDR1 is SGHRS and CDR2 is YFSETQ in the germline V gene. V lost 5 bases, J lost 6 bases, and 19 bases lay in between. CDR3 length: 15 residues. Written as DNA, the CDR3 is TGCGCCAGCAGGGGATATCGGGGGCCTGGGGATACGCAGTATTTT. Its translation is CASRGYRGPGDTQYF.

This chain links TRBV24-1 with TRBJ2-3, with TRBD2 matching over 9 bases. CDR3 length: 13 residues. V shed 9 bases and J 2 bases; nucleotides not matched to a gene: 2. CDR1 and CDR2 (germline): KGHDR, SFDVKD. The CDR3 is CATGGGATDTQYF. CDR3 nucleotides: TGTGCCACCGGCGGGGGGGCCACAGATACGCAGTATTTT.

The chain recombines TRBV20-1 with TRBJ1-2, with no clear D. The CDR3 runs 10 residues. Trimming pared 7 bases from V and 2 bases from J, leaving 5 bases between. CDR1 is DFQATT, CDR2 SNEGSKA, per germline (reference sequence). The CDR3 reads CSGSNYGYTF. CDR3 nucleotide sequence: TGCAGTGGGTCGAACTATGGCTACACCTTC.

CDR3 region: CASSELQGGEKLFF. The CDR3, as DNA: TGTGCCAGCAGTGAACTACAGGGCGGGGAAAAACTGTTTTTT. V usage is TRBV2 and J usage is TRBJ1-4; D possibly corresponds to TRBD1 (6 bases). Germline assignment: CDR1 SNHLY and CDR2 FYNNEI. There are 14 residues in the CDR3. Trimming cost V 2 bases and J 8 bases, with 12 bases left between them.

The V gene is TRBV6-5, the J gene TRBJ2-3, with D maybe TRBD1 (6 bases). The CDR3 sequence is 15 residues long. Germline-derived CDR1 and CDR2 are MNHEY and SVGAGI. V was shortened by 2 bases and J by 2 bases, with 11 bases between the two germline ends. The CDR3 here is CASSYARGNTDTQYF. Here the CDR3 DNA reads TGTGCCAGCAGTTACGCCAGGGGTAACACAGATACGCAGTATTTT.

Of note for this clonotype: An end of the junction does not agree with germline; a read error may underlie this. The chain is built from TRBV12-3 or TRBV12-4 and TRBJ2-1; either TRBD1 or TRBD2 may fit D (7 bases each). This CDR3 comprises 15 residues. The CDR3 DNA sequence: TGTGCCAGCAGTCTGTACAGGGGAGGGAACAATGAGCTGTTCTTC. Encoded protein: CASSLYRGGNNELFF.

This clonotype was recorded a few times. This chain uses TRBV7-2 with TRBJ2-7, with D unresolved. Trimming took 6 bases from V and 1 from J, leaving 10 bases between them. The CDR3 has 13 amino acids. Germline loops: CDR1 SGHTA, CDR2 FQGNSA. Here the CDR3 reads CASRNGVSYEQYF. CDR3 nucleotide sequence: TGTGCCAGCAGGAACGGAGTTTCCTACGAGCAGTACTTC.